The 27 T cell receptor beta chains below were found in one sample sequenced in a study of early stage breast cancer tumors. TCRdb's table, derived via immunoSEQ multiplex PCR, lists solely in-frame clones and lacks some. Of about 29,000 clones in the sample, 84% were seen once. Sequencing input: blood. Source of these receptors: a person between 50 and 60 years old with breast cancer.

The chain is built from TRBV7-2 and TRBJ1-2; a possible D gene is TRBD1 (6 bases). This CDR3 is 17 amino acids long. Germline V lookup: CDR1 SGHTA, CDR2 FQGNSA. Trimming cost V 0 bases and J 4 bases, with 18 bases left between them. The CDR3 spells CASSLAPAGGGLYGYTF. Here the CDR3 DNA reads TGTGCCAGCAGCTTAGCGCCCGCCGGGGGGGGGCTCTATGGCTACACCTTC.

The chain has TRBV19 and TRBJ1-1, with TRBD1 identical over 7 bases. The CDR3 has 13 residues. Germline CDR1 LNHDA, CDR2 SQIVND (reference sequence). Trimming took 8 bases from V and 5 from J; bases not matched to a gene: 8. In DNA form, the CDR3 reads TGTGCCAGTTTTCTACAGGGGACGACTGAAGCTTTCTTT. Amino acid sequence: CASFLQGTTEAFF.

The chain carries TRBV5-1 and TRBJ2-2; a possible D gene is TRBD2 (6 bases). CDR1 is SGHRS, CDR2 YFSETQ, per germline. The length of the CDR3 is 16 residues. V was pared by 4 bases and J by 5 bases, with 18 bases between. The CDR3: CASSTRDSQGTGELFF. The CDR3 region has the DNA TGCGCCAGCAGCACCCGGGACTCTCAAGGAACCGGGGAGCTGTTTTTT.

The chain links TRBV4-1 to TRBJ1-5; TRBD1 aligns across 8 bases. In germline, CDR1 is MGHRA, CDR2 YSYEKL. This CDR3 is built from 16 residues. Unmatched junction bases numbered 5, after V lost 4 bases and J lost 0 bases. The CDR3 loop is CASSPRTGNSNQPQHF. The CDR3 region has the DNA TGCGCCAGCAGCCCCCGGACAGGGAATAGCAATCAGCCCCAGCATTTT.

This clone was seen a few times. V is TRBV6-5 and J is TRBJ2-3; tentatively, D is TRBD2 (6 bases). The germline V and J ends were trimmed by 0 bases and 5 bases, with 15 bases remaining between them. In germline, CDR1 is MNHEY, CDR2 SVGAGI. The CDR3 extends over 16 amino acids. The CDR3 bases are TGTGCCAGCAGTTACTCAGGACTATCCCCGGGAGATACGCAGTATTTT. Residues: CASSYSGLSPGDTQYF.

This clone was counted a few times. The chain couples TRBV27 to TRBJ1-2; 9 nucleotides match TRBD1. The V gene end was trimmed by 4 bases and the J gene end by 2 bases; junction bases not matched to a gene: 5. CDR1 and CDR2 (germline): MNHEY, SMNVEV (reference sequence). The CDR3 is 15 residues long. The CDR3 DNA is TGTGCCAGCAGTTACGGACAGGGGTGGAACTATGGCTACACCTTC. It codes for CASSYGQGWNYGYTF.

The table lists this clone with a count of one. V gene TRBV6-5 combines with J gene TRBJ1-2; 8 bases align to TRBD1. CDR3 length: 14 residues. Germline V CDR1 and CDR2: MNHEY, SVGAGI. The J segment lost 8 bases and the V segment lost 5 bases, leaving 10 bases of the junction unmatched. In nucleotides, the CDR3 is TGTGCCAGCAGTCGGACAGGGACTATAAGCGGCTACACCTTC. Translated: CASSRTGTISGYTF.

Here the CDR3 DNA reads TGTGCCAGCAGTTACCGCGCAGGGGGCACAGATACGCAGTATTTT. It codes for CASSYRAGGTDTQYF. This chain connects TRBV6-5 to TRBJ2-3; perhaps TRBD1 as D (6 bases). In germline, CDR1 is MNHEY, CDR2 SVGAGI. V shed 2 bases and J shed 1 base, with 10 bases lying between them. The CDR3 runs to 15 residues.

The rearrangement links TRBV9 to TRBJ2-5, with D possibly TRBD2 on 5 matching bases. CDR3 size: 15 residues. CDR1 and CDR2 (germline): SGDLS, YYNGEE. V was cut by 0 bases and J by 2 bases, with 11 bases left in between. In DNA form, the CDR3 reads TGTGCCAGCAGCGTAGCCCCGACGGGGCAAGAGACCCAGTACTTC. Its translation: CASSVAPTGQETQYF.

The chain carries TRBV7-3 and TRBJ2-6; maybe TRBD1 (5 bases). The V gene lost 3 bases and the J gene lost 0 bases, with 6 bases spanning the gap. There are 15 residues in the CDR3. Germline values: CDR1 SGHTA, CDR2 FQGTGA. Written as DNA, the CDR3 is TGTGCCAGCAGCTTCCAGGGCTCTGGGGCCAACGTCCTGACTTTC. Translating gives CASSFQGSGANVLTF.

This chain links TRBV7-6 with TRBJ2-3; D is perhaps TRBD1 (6 bases). With 5 bases removed from V and 0 bases from J, the gap between germline ends came to 18 bases. Germline loops: CDR1 SGHVS, CDR2 FNYEAQ. CDR3 size: 17 residues. The CDR3 loop is CASSPQVRGISTDTQYF. For the CDR3, the DNA is TGTGCCAGCAGCCCCCAGGTGAGGGGGATTAGCACAGATACGCAGTATTTT.

The chain recombines TRBV2 with TRBJ1-5; 9 bases are shared with TRBD1. V was clipped by 5 bases and J by 3 bases; unmatched bases: 5. This CDR3 region has 15 residues. The germline V gene has CDR1 SNHLY and CDR2 FYNNEI. In DNA, the CDR3 is TGTGCCAGCAGTCGACAGGGGGTGGTCAATCAGCCCCAGCATTTT. Translating gives CASSRQGVVNQPQHF.

Here the CDR3 reads CASSPQIRSTGNTEAFF. CDR3 coding DNA: TGTGCCAGCTCACCACAGATACGATCGACGGGGAACACTGAAGCTTTCTTT. This sequence joins TRBV18 and TRBJ1-1; D is uncertain. The CDR3 extends over 17 amino acids. V was cut by 1 base and J by 1 base, with 16 bases left in between. Germline loops: CDR1 KGHSH, CDR2 LQKENI.

The chain recombines TRBV9 with TRBJ2-1; 10 bases fit TRBD2. Per germline, CDR1 SGDLS and CDR2 YYNGEE. The CDR3 runs to 15 residues. The J segment lost 5 bases and the V segment lost 2 bases, leaving 4 bases of the junction unmatched. CDR3: CASSVLAGDHNEQFF. CDR3 nucleotide sequence: TGTGCCAGCAGCGTCCTAGCGGGGGACCACAATGAGCAGTTCTTC.

The chain couples TRBV7-7 to TRBJ2-5, with 7 nucleotides matching TRBD1. CDR1 SSHAT and CDR2 FNYEAQ come from the germline V gene (reference sequence). The CDR3 has 13 residues. V lost 5 bases, J lost 5 bases, and 5 bases stayed unmatched. For the CDR3, the DNA is TGTGCCAGCAGCGCACAGGGGTCGGAGACCCAGTACTTC. Its translation: CASSAQGSETQYF.

This clone was recorded only once. The chain links TRBV18 to TRBJ2-5, with 13 bases fitting TRBD2. CDR1 is KGHSH, CDR2 LQKENI, per germline. The trim removed 3 bases at V and 5 bases at J, leaving 9 bases unmatched. The CDR3 is 17 residues long. The CDR3 region is CASSPRTSGGLGETQYF. CDR3 DNA sequence: TGTGCCAGCTCACCCCGGACTAGCGGGGGTCTTGGGGAGACCCAGTACTTC.

The chain links TRBV13 to TRBJ2-6, with a tentative D call TRBD2 (5 bases). CDR1 and CDR2 (germline): PRHDT, FYEKMQ (reference sequence). CDR3 length equals 17 residues. V lost 8 bases and J lost 4, with 21 bases in between. Here the CDR3 DNA reads TGTGCCAGCCCGAACACGCAAACCCGAGGGGGGGCCAACGTCCTGACTTTC. Residues: CASPNTQTRGGANVLTF.

The chain is built from TRBV2 and TRBJ2-7, with TRBD2 matching 11 bases. With 6 bases clipped from V and 7 bases from J, the junction kept 11 bases outside the gene matches. This CDR3 has 15 residues. CDR1 and CDR2 from the germline V gene are SNHLY and FYNNEI. The CDR3 reads CASRYTSGGPGEQYF. CDR3 sequence (DNA): TGTGCCAGCAGATATACTAGCGGGGGACCGGGGGAGCAGTACTTC.

V is TRBV28 and J is TRBJ1-5; 8 bases agree with TRBD1. This CDR3 comprises 16 residues. With 2 bases clipped from V and 4 bases from J, the junction kept 7 bases outside the gene matches. CDR1 is MDHEN and CDR2 is SYDVKM in the germline V gene. DNA of the CDR3: TGTGCCAGCAGTTTAAGTGTCAGGGGGCAAAATCAGCCCCAGCATTTT. This codes for CASSLSVRGQNQPQHF.

The genes are TRBV21-1 and TRBJ1-2. TRBV21-1 is a known pseudogene. This CDR3 spans 14 amino acids. CDR3 in amino acids: CASSKTPECYGYTF. The CDR3 DNA follows: TGTGCCAGCAGCAAAACCCCTGAGTGCTATGGCTACACCTTC.

The CDR3 reads CASSPTSPVQLFF. In DNA form, the CDR3 reads TGTGCCAGCAGCCCGACCTCACCCGTGCAGCTGTTTTTT. The chain joins TRBV5-6 to TRBJ2-2, with D unresolved. Germline V gene lookup returns CDR1 SGHDT and CDR2 YYEEEE. V was trimmed by 4 bases and J by 12 bases, leaving 16 bases between them. The length of the CDR3 is 13 residues.

This sequence joins TRBV30 and TRBJ2-6; D gene unclear. The CDR3 contains 16 residues. Germline lookup yields CDR1 GTSNPN and CDR2 SVGIG (reference sequence). Trimming left V 5 bases short and J 1 base short, with 15 bases between. The CDR3 reads CAWGQVRNSGANVLTF. Written as DNA, the CDR3 is TGTGCCTGGGGGCAGGTACGGAATTCTGGGGCCAACGTCCTGACTTTC.

The rearrangement joins TRBV6-5 to TRBJ1-1; D ambiguous. V shed 6 bases and J shed 7 bases, with 15 bases lying between them. The CDR3 consists of 13 residues. CDR1 MNHEY and CDR2 SVGAGI come from the germline V gene. CDR3 coding DNA: TGTGCCAGCAGCTACAAGGGTGCTTTTGAAGCTTTCTTT. This gives the protein CASSYKGAFEAFF.

This clone was seen a handful of times. This chain joins TRBV4-1 and TRBJ2-1; D remains ambiguous. CDR1 is MGHRA, CDR2 YSYEKL, per germline. Deletions cut 1 base from V and 7 bases from J, with 8 bases between. CDR3 length: 13 residues. The DNA of the CDR3 is TGCGCCAGCAGCCAAGTTTCTGAGAATGAGCAGTTCTTC. Protein product: CASSQVSENEQFF.

This chain uses TRBV28 with TRBJ1-2, with D perhaps matching TRBD1 (5 bases). In germline, CDR1 is MDHEN, CDR2 SYDVKM. The CDR3 runs 12 residues. The V end was cut by 5 bases, the J end by 8 bases, with 12 bases between. CDR3: CASSQGSRGYTF. CDR3 sequence (DNA): TGTGCCAGCAGTCAGGGATCGAGAGGCTACACCTTC.

The chain couples TRBV9 to TRBJ1-4, with D possibly being TRBD1 (5 bases). V was trimmed by 0 bases and J by 7 bases, leaving 19 bases between them. This CDR3 is 17 amino acids long. Germline V gene sequence: CDR1 SGDLS, CDR2 YYNGEE. CDR3 region: CASSVATGGPSIEKLFF. CDR3 bases: TGTGCCAGCAGCGTAGCTACCGGGGGACCTAGTATTGAAAAACTGTTTTTT. The entire variable domain, with the rest obtained from reference TRBV9 and TRBJ1-4, is as follows: DSGVTQTPKHLITATGQRVTLRCSPRSGDLSVYWYQQSLDQGLQFLIQYYNGEERAKGNILERFSAQQFPDLHSELNLSSLELGDSALYFCASSVATGGPSIEKLFFGSGTQLSVL.

Judged by abundance, this clone is medium-sized (0.01 to 0.1%). The chain joins TRBV9 to TRBJ1-1, with a weak D call TRBD1 (6 bases). Trimming pared 0 bases from V and 6 bases from J, leaving 12 bases between. The CDR3 covers 14 residues. Germline V gene lookup returns CDR1 SGDLS and CDR2 YYNGEE. The CDR3 DNA follows: TGTGCCAGCAGCGTAGATCAGGGGATGGCTGAAGCTTTCTTT. It translates to CASSVDQGMAEAFF.